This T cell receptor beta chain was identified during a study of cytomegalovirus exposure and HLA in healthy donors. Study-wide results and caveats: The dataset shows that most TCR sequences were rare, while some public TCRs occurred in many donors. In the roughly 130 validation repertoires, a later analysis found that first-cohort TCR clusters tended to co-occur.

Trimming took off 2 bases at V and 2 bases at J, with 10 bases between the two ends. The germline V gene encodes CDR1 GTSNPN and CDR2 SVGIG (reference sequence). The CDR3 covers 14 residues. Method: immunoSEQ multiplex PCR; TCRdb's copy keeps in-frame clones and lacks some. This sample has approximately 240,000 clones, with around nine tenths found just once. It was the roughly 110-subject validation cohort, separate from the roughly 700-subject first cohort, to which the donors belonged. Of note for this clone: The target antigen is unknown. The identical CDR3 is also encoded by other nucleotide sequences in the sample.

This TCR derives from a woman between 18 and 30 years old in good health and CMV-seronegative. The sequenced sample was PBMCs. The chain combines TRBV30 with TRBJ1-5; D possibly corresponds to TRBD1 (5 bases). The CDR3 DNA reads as TGTGCCTGGAGTTTTGGGGGGGGCAATCAGCCCCAGCATTTT. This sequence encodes CAWSFGGGNQPQHF.